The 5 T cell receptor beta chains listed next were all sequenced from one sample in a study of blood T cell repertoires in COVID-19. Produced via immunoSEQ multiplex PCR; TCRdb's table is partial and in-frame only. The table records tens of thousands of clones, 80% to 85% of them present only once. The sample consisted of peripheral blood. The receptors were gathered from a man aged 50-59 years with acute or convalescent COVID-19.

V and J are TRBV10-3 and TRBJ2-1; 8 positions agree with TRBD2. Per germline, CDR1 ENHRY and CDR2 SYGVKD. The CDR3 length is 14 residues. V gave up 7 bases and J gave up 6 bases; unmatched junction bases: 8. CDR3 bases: TGTGCCATCAAGGACGGGAGGGCCGGCAATGAGCAGTTCTTC. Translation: CAIKDGRAGNEQFF.

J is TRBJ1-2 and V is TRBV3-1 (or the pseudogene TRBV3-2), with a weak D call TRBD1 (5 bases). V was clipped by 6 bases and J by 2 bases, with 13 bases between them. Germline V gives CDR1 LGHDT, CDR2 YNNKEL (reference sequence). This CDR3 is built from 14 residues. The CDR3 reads CASRPRGSNYGYTF. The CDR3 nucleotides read TGTGCCAGCAGGCCGCGGGGCAGCAACTATGGCTACACCTTC.

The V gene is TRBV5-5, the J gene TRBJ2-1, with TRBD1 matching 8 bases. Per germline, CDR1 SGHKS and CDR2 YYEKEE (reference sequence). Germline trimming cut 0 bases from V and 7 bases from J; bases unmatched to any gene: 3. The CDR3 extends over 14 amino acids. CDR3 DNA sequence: TGTGCCAGCAGCTTGGTGGGACAGGAGAATGAGCAGTTCTTC. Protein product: CASSLVGQENEQFF.

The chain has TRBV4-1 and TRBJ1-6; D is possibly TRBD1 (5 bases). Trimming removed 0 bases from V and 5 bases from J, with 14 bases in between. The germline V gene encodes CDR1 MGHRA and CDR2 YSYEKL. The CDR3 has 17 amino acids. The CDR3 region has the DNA TGCGCCAGCAGCCAAGATTTAAGGAGGGGAGATAATTCACCCCTCCACTTT. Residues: CASSQDLRRGDNSPLHF.

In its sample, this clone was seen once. CDR3 coding DNA: TGTGCCAGCTCACACCGGACAGGACTGAACACTGAAGCTTTCTTT. Translation: CASSHRTGLNTEAFF. The chain recombines TRBV18 with TRBJ1-1; 7 bases line up with TRBD1. V dropped 4 bases and J dropped 0; count of bases not matched to a gene: 5. The CDR3 sequence is 15 residues long. Germline CDR1 is KGHSH and CDR2 is LQKENI.